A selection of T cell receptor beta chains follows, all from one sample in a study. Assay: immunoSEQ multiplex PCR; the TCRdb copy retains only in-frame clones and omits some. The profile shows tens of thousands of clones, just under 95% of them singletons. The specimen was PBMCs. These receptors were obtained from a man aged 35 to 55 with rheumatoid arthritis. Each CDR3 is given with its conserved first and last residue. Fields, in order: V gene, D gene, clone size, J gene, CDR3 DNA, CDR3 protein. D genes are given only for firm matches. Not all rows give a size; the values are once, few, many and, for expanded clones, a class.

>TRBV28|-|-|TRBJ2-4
TGTGCCAGCAGTTTAAGACAGCAGCCAAACATTCAGTACTTC
CASSLRQQPNIQYF
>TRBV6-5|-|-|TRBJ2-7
TGTGCCAGCAGTTATACTGAAAGACCCTACGAGCAGTACTTC
CASSYTERPYEQYF
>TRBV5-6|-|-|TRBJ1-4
TGTGCCAGCAGCGAGCTCTTAGGGTCTGGCGAAAAACTGTTTTTT
CASSELLGSGEKLFF
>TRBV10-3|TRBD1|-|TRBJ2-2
TGTGCCATATCCACCCCACAGGGGCAAAACGGGGAGCTGTTTTTT
CAISTPQGQNGELFF
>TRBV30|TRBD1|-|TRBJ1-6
TGTGCCTGGAGTCGGGGGCTACAGGGGATCGACTATAATTCACCCCTCCACTTT
CAWSRGLQGIDYNSPLHF
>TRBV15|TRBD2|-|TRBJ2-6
TGTGCCACCGGGCCGGGAGGGCTGGCAGGGGCCAACGTCCTGACTTTC
CATGPGGLAGANVLTF
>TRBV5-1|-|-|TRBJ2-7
TGCGCCAGCAGCGAGGGCTACGAGCAGTACTTC
CASSEGYEQYF
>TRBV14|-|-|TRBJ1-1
TGTGCCAGCAGCCTCCCAGAACCGAACACTGAAGCTTTCTTT
CASSLPEPNTEAFF
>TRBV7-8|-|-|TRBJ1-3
TGTGCCAGCAACAAAGGCAGGGCCTCTGGAAACACCATATATTTT
CASNKGRASGNTIYF
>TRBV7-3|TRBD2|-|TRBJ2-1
TGTGCCAGCAGCTTAAACCCTAGCGGGAGAAGTGAGCAGTTCTTC
CASSLNPSGRSEQFF
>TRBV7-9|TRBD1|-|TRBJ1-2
TGTGCCAGCAGCTTTAACAGGGGGCGCGATCATGGCTACACCTTC
CASSFNRGRDHGYTF
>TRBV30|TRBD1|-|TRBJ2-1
TGTGCCTGGAAAAGGGACAGGGGAAGTGAGCAGTTCTTC
CAWKRDRGSEQFF
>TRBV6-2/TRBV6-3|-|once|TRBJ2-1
TGTGCCAGCAGTTACTTGAGACTAGACTCCTACAATGAGCAGTTCTTC
CASSYLRLDSYNEQFF
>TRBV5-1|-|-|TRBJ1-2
TGCGCCAGCAGCCCGGACGGATCTAACTATGGCTACACCTTC
CASSPDGSNYGYTF